These T cell receptor beta chains were read from a single sample in a study of shared clonotypes between healthy human individuals. Some clones are missing from TCRdb's copy, which holds only in-frame ones; the method was immunoSEQ multiplex PCR. The sample has around 2.5 million clones, over 85% seen once. Sequencing was performed on naive CD4+ T cells from PBMCs. Every receptor here comes from a man aged 18 to 30 in good health. Some clones in this sample may be carry-over from other donors' samples. Each CDR3 is given with its conserved first and last residue. Each record gives: clone size, CDR3 length, V gene, D gene, J gene, CDR3 DNA, CDR3 protein. The D gene is left open where the match is weak. Part of the rows lack a size; the others show once, few, many or a class for expanded clones.

-,15,TRBV2,-,TRBJ1-2,TGTGCCAGCACCCACAAGAGTCCGGGATCCTATGGCTACACCTTC,CASTHKSPGSYGYTF
few,15,TRBV5-1,-,TRBJ2-1,TGCGCCAGCAGCTTGGCCCTTGGGGGCTTCAATGAGCAGTTCTTC,CASSLALGGFNEQFF
-,18,TRBV7-8,-,TRBJ1-4,TGTGCCAGCAGCCCCCTAAGCATCCTGGTCGGCCTTAATGAAAAACTGTTTTTT,CASSPLSILVGLNEKLFF
-,16,TRBV7-2,-,TRBJ1-3,TGTGCCAGCAGCCCACGGACCGTCAGCTCTGGAAACACCATATATTTT,CASSPRTVSSGNTIYF
-,16,TRBV5-1,TRBD2,TRBJ2-1,TGCGCCAGCAGCTTGGGCGGGACTAGCGGGTACAATGAGCAGTTCTTC,CASSLGGTSGYNEQFF
-,18,TRBV5-1,-,TRBJ2-5,TGCGCCAGCAGCTTGGTCGCGGGTTCCATGCGATACCAAGAGACCCAGTACTTC,CASSLVAGSMRYQETQYF
-,12,TRBV18,TRBD1,TRBJ1-1,TGTGCCAGCTCACCACTCCAGGGGGGGGCTTTCTTT,CASSPLQGGAFF
-,15,TRBV11-3,-,TRBJ2-4,TGTGCCAGCAGCCCCTTGAGGAGCACAAAAAACATTCAGTACTTC,CASSPLRSTKNIQYF
-,15,TRBV28,-,TRBJ1-4,TGTGCCAGCGCGAACTTGGGGTCAGTTAATGAAAAACTGTTTTTT,CASANLGSVNEKLFF
-,13,TRBV7-9,TRBD1,TRBJ2-7,TGTGCCAGCAGCCGGGACAGGGGGTACGAGCAGTACTTC,CASSRDRGYEQYF
-,14,TRBV18,-,TRBJ2-6,TGTGCCAGCTCACCTGAGGTTGGGGCCAACGTCCTGACTTTC,CASSPEVGANVLTF
-,11,TRBV20-1,-,TRBJ2-7,TGCAGTGCTAGGTGGCTTAGCGAGCAGTACTTC,CSARWLSEQYF
-,15,TRBV6-5,TRBD1,TRBJ2-1,TGTGCCAGCAGGGAGGCGACAGGGGTCTACAATGAGCAGTTCTTC,CASREATGVYNEQFF
-,14,TRBV7-2,-,TRBJ2-3,TGTGCCAGCGGGCGGGTTCCTAACACAGATACGCAGTATTTT,CASGRVPNTDTQYF
-,16,TRBV5-1,-,TRBJ1-1,TGCGCCAGCACCCTGGGGCTAGGGGGTGGTGACACTGAAGCTTTCTTT,CASTLGLGGGDTEAFF
-,14,TRBV7-2,-,TRBJ2-7,TGTGCCAGCAGCTTGGCCGCGGCACCCTACGAGCAGTACTTC,CASSLAAAPYEQYF
-,15,TRBV18,-,TRBJ2-5,TGTGCCAGTCTCGGGGGCCTAATACCCCAAGAGACCCAGTACTTC,CASLGGLIPQETQYF
once,14,TRBV6-1,-,TRBJ2-7,TGTGCCAGCAGTGAAGTAGGGCAGTCCTACGAGCAGTACTTC,CASSEVGQSYEQYF
-,13,TRBV28,-,TRBJ2-3,TGTGCCAGCAACGGGGGCGTCACAGATACGCAGTATTTT,CASNGGVTDTQYF
-,19,TRBV5-1,TRBD2,TRBJ2-1,TGCGCCAGCAGCTTGGCCGGGACTAGCGGGGGTAGCTCCTACAATGAGCAGTTCTTC,CASSLAGTSGGSSYNEQFF
-,12,TRBV29-1,TRBD2,TRBJ2-1,TGCAGCCCGCGACTAGCGGGAGGCGAGCAGTTCTTC,CSPRLAGGEQFF
-,12,TRBV19,-,TRBJ2-3,TGTGCCAGCAAAGCTCAAGGGGGTACGCAGTATTTT,CASKAQGGTQYF
-,11,TRBV20-1,TRBD2,TRBJ2-7,TGCAGTGCTAGGGTAGCGGGAGGGCAGTACTTC,CSARVAGGQYF
-,16,TRBV11-2,TRBD2,TRBJ2-7,TGTGCCAGCAGCTCAGTTCTAGCGGGAGGTTACCACGAGCAGTACTTC,CASSSVLAGGYHEQYF
-,17,TRBV28,-,TRBJ1-1,TGTGCCAGCAGTTTATTAAGGACGGTTTATTTGAACACTGAAGCTTTCTTT,CASSLLRTVYLNTEAFF
once,15,TRBV13,TRBD1,TRBJ1-2,TGTGCCAGCAGCATCACCGGGACAGGGGGCTTTGGCTACACCTTC,CASSITGTGGFGYTF
once,14,TRBV10-3,-,TRBJ1-5,TGTGCCATCAGTGAGTCGTCCACATCTCAGCCCCAGCATTTT,CAISESSTSQPQHF
-,18,TRBV19,TRBD2,TRBJ2-3,TGTGCCAGTAGTCCAGACCCAGGTCTAGCGGCTAGCACAGATACGCAGTATTTT,CASSPDPGLAASTDTQYF
-,16,TRBV4-1,TRBD2,TRBJ2-7,TGCGCCAGCAGCCAAGCGCCGGGACTAGCCGCCTACGAGCAGTACTTC,CASSQAPGLAAYEQYF
-,17,TRBV11-2,-,TRBJ2-7,TGTGCCAGCAGCGCCCGAGGCAGGGGGAGGGCTGCCTACGAGCAGTACTTC,CASSARGRGRAAYEQYF
-,15,TRBV7-9,-,TRBJ1-1,TGTGCCAGCAGCTCCGGACACTTCGGGGGCACTGAAGCTTTCTTT,CASSSGHFGGTEAFF
-,16,TRBV5-1,TRBD1,TRBJ2-3,TGCGCCAGCAGGAGACAGGGGGCAAGCACCACAGATACGCAGTATTTT,CASRRQGASTTDTQYF
-,13,TRBV19,-,TRBJ1-3,TGTGCCAGTATGGGCCCCTCTGGAAACACCATATATTTT,CASMGPSGNTIYF
-,13,TRBV5-1,-,TRBJ1-4,TGCGCCAGCCAAACAGGGCTCGGTGAAAAACTGTTTTTT,CASQTGLGEKLFF
-,14,TRBV25-1,-,TRBJ2-5,TGTGCCAGCAGTGCCCTCGGGCCACAAGAGACCCAGTACTTC,CASSALGPQETQYF
-,10,TRBV30,-,TRBJ2-1,TGTGCCTGGGGGGATAGTGAGCAGTTCTTC,CAWGDSEQFF